The next 5 T cell receptor beta chains were all read from a single sample in a study of OX40 agonist ivuxolimab in advanced cancers. TCRdb keeps only in-frame clones here, not all; method: immunoSEQ multiplex PCR. The sample has tens of thousands of clones; roughly nine tenths are singletons. The sample in question was CD4+ or CD8+ T cells sorted from blood, obtained in a trial of the OX40 agonist ivuxolimab. These receptors all stem from an adult with an advanced solid tumor such as melanoma, head and neck, liver or kidney cancer.

The V gene is TRBV11-2, the J gene TRBJ2-3; tentatively, D is TRBD1 (5 bases). V lost 4 bases to trimming and J lost 0 bases, with 17 bases between them. Germline V lookup: CDR1 SGHAT, CDR2 FQNNGV. This CDR3 comprises 17 residues. CDR3: CASSSRVRAASTDTQYF. CDR3 bases: TGTGCCAGCAGCTCCCGAGTCAGGGCAGCTAGCACAGATACGCAGTATTTT. Supplemented by reference TRBV11-2 and TRBJ2-3, the full variable domain reads EAGVAQSPRYKIIEKRQSVAFWCNPISGHATLYWYQQILGQGPKLLIQFQNNGVVDDSQLPKDRFSAERLKGVDSTLKIQPAKLEDSAVYLCASSSRVRAASTDTQYFGPGTRLTVL.

The chain carries TRBV19 and TRBJ1-2; D uncertain. The CDR3 spans 13 residues. Trimming shortened V by 3 bases and J by 2 bases, and 7 bases separated the two germline ends. Germline V CDR1 and CDR2: LNHDA, SQIVND (reference sequence). CDR3 bases: TGTGCCAGTAGTATTGACACCAACTATGGCTACACCTTC. This encodes CASSIDTNYGYTF. Full variable domain (remainder filled in from reference TRBV19 and TRBJ1-2): DGGITQSPKYLFRKEGQNVTLSCEQNLNHDAMYWYRQDPGQGLRLIYYSQIVNDFQKGDIAEGYSVSREKKESFPLTVTSAQKNPTAFYLCASSIDTNYGYTFGSGTRLTVV.

The chain employs TRBV5-4 and TRBJ1-1; TRBD1 might be the D (5 bases). Trimming shortened V by 0 bases and J by 3 bases, and 9 bases separated the two germline ends. The CDR3 runs to 14 residues. Germline V gene sequence: CDR1 SGHNT, CDR2 YYREEE (reference sequence). CDR3 in DNA: TGTGCCAGCAGCTTGGCCGGGGCCCACACTGAAGCTTTCTTT. Amino acids: CASSLAGAHTEAFF.

This rearrangement joins TRBV2 to TRBJ1-5, with TRBD1 matching 9 bases. Germline assignment: CDR1 SNHLY and CDR2 FYNNEI. The CDR3 loop spans 14 amino acids. Trimming at V came to 7 bases and at J to 8 bases, leaving 9 bases not matched to a gene. In DNA form, the CDR3 reads TGTGCCAGCAACACTGGACAGGGGCCGAAGCCCCAGCATTTT. Translating it yields CASNTGQGPKPQHF.

This clone was detected once. V usage is TRBV7-2 and J usage is TRBJ2-1; no firm D call. The V end was cut by 5 bases, the J end by 6 bases, with 11 bases between. Looked up from germline, CDR1 is SGHTA and CDR2 is FQGNSA. This CDR3 region has 13 residues. The CDR3 bases are TGTGCCAGCAGCGCCTATACAGTCAATGAGCAGTTCTTC. Its protein is CASSAYTVNEQFF.